Listed below are T cell receptor beta chains from one sample, sequenced in a study of cytomegalovirus exposure and HLA in healthy donors. Libraries were prepared by immunoSEQ multiplex PCR; TCRdb keeps only in-frame clonotypes and omits some of them. The sample yields around 150,000 clones, around 82% seen once. Sequenced sample: PBMCs. The receptors stem from a man aged 45-65 years in good health and CMV-seropositive. Both conserved end residues are part of each CDR3. The order of the fields is CDR3 protein, CDR3 DNA, V gene, clone size, D gene, J gene. The D gene is left open where the match is weak. Clone size is given for some rows only: seen once, a few or many times, or a class if the clone is expanded.

CASSTSRGGDTQYF	.	TRBV28	.	.	TRBJ2-3
CASSPRTGITMNTEAFF	TGTGCCAGCAGCCCGCGGACCGGGATAACTATGAACACTGAAGCTTTCTTT	TRBV9	.	.	TRBJ1-1
CASSPPGLADYEQYF	TGTGCCAGCTCACCACCGGGACTAGCGGACTACGAGCAGTACTTC	TRBV18	.	TRBD2	TRBJ2-7
CASSPGLAGGPSETQYF	TGCGCCAGCAGCCCCGGACTAGCGGGAGGGCCCTCGGAGACCCAGTACTTC	TRBV5-1	.	TRBD2	TRBJ2-5
CASSQERVFGELFF	TGCGCCAGCAGCCAGGAGAGGGTCTTCGGGGAGCTGTTTTTT	TRBV5-8	.	.	TRBJ2-2
CASSQDDSGGDYNEQFF	TGCGCCAGCAGCCAAGATGATTCAGGGGGCGATTACAATGAGCAGTTCTTC	TRBV4-3	.	TRBD1	TRBJ2-1
CASSIRHSGDIQYF	TGTGCCAGCAGCATTAGGCACAGCGGGGACATTCAGTACTTC	TRBV9	.	TRBD2	TRBJ2-4
CASSYDRGHNQPQHF	TGTGCCAGCAGTTACGACAGGGGGCACAATCAGCCCCAGCATTTT	TRBV6-5	few	TRBD1	TRBJ1-5
CASGGQGHTEAFF	TGTGCCAGTGGTGGACAGGGTCACACTGAAGCTTTCTTT	TRBV19	.	TRBD1	TRBJ1-1
CASSESGMGRGMQTQYF	TGTGCCAGCAGTGAATCAGGCATGGGCAGGGGGATGCAGACCCAGTACTTC	TRBV25-1	.	TRBD1	TRBJ2-5
CASRPTGIGYGYTF	TGTGCCAGCAGACCGACAGGGATAGGCTATGGCTACACCTTC	TRBV28	.	TRBD1	TRBJ1-2
CAWSPDTNQPQHF	TGTGCCTGGAGCCCGGACACAAATCAGCCCCAGCATTTT	TRBV30	.	.	TRBJ1-5
CASSSGGDDYGYTF	TGTGCCAGCAGTTCTGGGGGCGACGACTATGGCTACACCTTC	TRBV28	.	.	TRBJ1-2
CASSFLAGVGADTQYF	TGTGCCAGCAGCTTTTTAGCGGGAGTCGGGGCAGATACGCAGTATTTT	TRBV7-2	.	TRBD2	TRBJ2-3
CASTLGEGTNEKLFF	TGTGCCAGCACTCTAGGGGAGGGGACTAATGAAAAACTGTTTTTT	TRBV7-9	once	.	TRBJ1-4
CASGTGAKNIQYF	TGTGCCAGCGGGACTGGAGCCAAAAACATTCAGTACTTC	TRBV2	.	.	TRBJ2-4
CSVAGQNYGYTF	TGCAGCGTTGCGGGACAGAACTATGGCTACACCTTC	TRBV29-1	.	TRBD1	TRBJ1-2
CASSPRGGSLEQFF	TGTGCCAGCAGCCCCCGGGGGGGGAGTCTTGAGCAGTTCTTC	TRBV7-3	.	TRBD2	TRBJ2-1
CASSVVHGAYEQYF	TGTGCCAGCAGCGTAGTGCACGGAGCCTACGAGCAGTACTTC	TRBV9	.	.	TRBJ2-7
CASSQVTGKETQYF	TGCGCCAGCAGCCAGGTCACAGGGAAAGAGACCCAGTACTTC	TRBV4-1	.	.	TRBJ2-5
CASSLSSGGTGELFF	TGCGCCAGCAGCTTGTCTAGCGGGGGCACCGGGGAGCTGTTTTTT	TRBV5-1	.	TRBD2	TRBJ2-2
CASSVTSGQETQYF	TGCGCCAGCAGCGTGACTAGCGGCCAAGAGACCCAGTACTTC	TRBV5-1	.	TRBD2	TRBJ2-5
CASSDSPTGVFTEAFF	TGTGCCAGCAGTGACTCCCCCACAGGGGTGTTCACTGAAGCTTTCTTT	TRBV6-4	.	TRBD1	TRBJ1-1
CASSELAGFDTGELFF	TGTGCCAGCAGTGAATTAGCGGGTTTCGACACCGGGGAGCTGTTTTTT	TRBV25-1	.	TRBD2	TRBJ2-2
CASNSGQGTEKLFF	TGTGCCAGCAACTCGGGACAGGGAACTGAAAAACTGTTTTTT	TRBV6-1	.	TRBD1	TRBJ1-4
CASSIDNAAGPNRNEQFF	TGTGCCAGTAGTATAGACAACGCAGCGGGACCCAACCGAAATGAGCAGTTCTTC	TRBV19	.	TRBD2	TRBJ2-1
CASRGPGTDNTGELFF	TGTGCCAGCAGAGGGCCCGGGACAGATAACACCGGGGAGCTGTTTTTT	TRBV9	.	TRBD1	TRBJ2-2
CASSLDSFTDTQYF	TGTGCCAGCAGCTTAGATTCTTTCACAGATACGCAGTATTTT	TRBV7-2	.	.	TRBJ2-3
CASFHGVSNQPQHF	TGTGCCAGCTTCCACGGGGTGAGCAATCAGCCCCAGCATTTT	TRBV6-6	.	.	TRBJ1-5
CASSYGLAGGGETQYF	TGTGCCAGCAGTTATGGACTAGCGGGAGGGGGAGAGACCCAGTACTTC	TRBV6-5	.	TRBD2	TRBJ2-5
CASSYGSPARGEQYF	TGTGCCAGCAGTTACGGATCCCCAGCTAGAGGCGAGCAGTACTTC	TRBV27	.	.	TRBJ2-7
CASSQEGLAWGEQFF	TGCGCCAGCAGCCAAGAAGGACTAGCATGGGGTGAGCAGTTCTTC	TRBV4-1	.	TRBD2	TRBJ2-1
CASSVEGLAGAGELFF	TGTGCCAGCAGCGTAGAGGGACTAGCGGGGGCCGGGGAGCTGTTTTTT	TRBV9	.	TRBD2	TRBJ2-2
CASSGTGGQPQHF	TGTGCCAGCAGCGGGACAGGGGGCCAGCCCCAGCATTTT	TRBV9	.	TRBD1	TRBJ1-5
CASSSGKAYGYTF	TGTGCCAGCAGTTCAGGGAAGGCCTATGGCTACACCTTC	TRBV28	.	.	TRBJ1-2
CASSNMGGYTF	TGTGCCAGCAGCAACATGGGCGGCTACACCTTC	TRBV28	.	.	TRBJ1-2
CASSSYRGLGDNEQFF	TGCGCCAGCAGCTCATACAGGGGGCTCGGTGATAATGAGCAGTTCTTC	TRBV5-1	.	TRBD1	TRBJ2-1
CASSRSGGPNEQFF	TGTGCCAGCAGCCGCTCGGGTGGTCCGAATGAGCAGTTCTTC	TRBV5-6	few	.	TRBJ2-1
CASRLQGGDGYTF	TGTGCCAGCAGATTACAGGGCGGCGATGGCTACACCTTC	TRBV6-5	.	.	TRBJ1-2
CASRPLLTGGYTF	TGTGCCAGCAGGCCACTCCTTACGGGGGGCTACACCTTC	TRBV6-6	.	.	TRBJ1-2
CASSLSQGNSPLHF	TGTGCCAGCAGCTTGTCGCAGGGGAATTCACCCCTCCACTTT	TRBV5-4	.	.	TRBJ1-6
CASRANSGVNYGYTF	TGTGCCAGTAGGGCCAATTCCGGGGTAAACTATGGCTACACCTTC	TRBV19	.	.	TRBJ1-2
CAISEGPGGNGYTF	TGTGCCATCAGTGAGGGGCCGGGGGGGAATGGCTACACCTTC	TRBV10-3	.	.	TRBJ1-2
CAWSDRGGTQYF	TGTGCCTGGAGCGACAGGGGAGGTACCCAGTACTTC	TRBV30	.	TRBD1	TRBJ2-5
CASSVDRGDGYTF	TGTGCCAGCAGCGTAGACAGGGGGGATGGCTACACCTTC	TRBV9	.	TRBD1	TRBJ1-2
CATSSRDSPLHF	TGTGCCACCAGCAGCCGAGATTCACCCCTCCACTTT	TRBV15	once	.	TRBJ1-6
CASSLTGTSGSYEQYF	TGTGCCAGCAGCCTCACCGGGACTAGCGGGTCCTACGAGCAGTACTTC	TRBV28	.	TRBD2	TRBJ2-7